This paragraph covers one T cell receptor (beta chain) sequence. The source of the sample is a study of blood T cell repertoires in COVID-19. Cohorts were based on clinical histories the participants reported. Either two negative PCRs, clearance, or symptom resolution qualified Cohort 3 donors as recovered. This table comes from immunoSEQ multiplex PCR, and its TCRdb copy is limited to in-frame clones, with some not included. The sample has some 200,000 clones, around 82% seen once. The specimen sequenced was PBMCs or T cells enriched from blood (not recorded which). The clonotype was recovered from a man aged 40-50 years who had recovered from COVID-19.

The CDR3 spells CASSPPSAGGTEAFF. The CDR3 DNA reads TGCGCCAGCAGCCCCCCCTCAGCGGGGGGCACTGAAGCTTTCTTT. J is TRBJ1-1 and V is TRBV5-1; TRBD1 might be the D (5 bases). The germline CDR1 and CDR2 sequences are SGHRS and YFSETQ. V was shortened by 4 bases and J by 4 bases, with 17 bases between the two germline ends. This CDR3 region has 15 residues.